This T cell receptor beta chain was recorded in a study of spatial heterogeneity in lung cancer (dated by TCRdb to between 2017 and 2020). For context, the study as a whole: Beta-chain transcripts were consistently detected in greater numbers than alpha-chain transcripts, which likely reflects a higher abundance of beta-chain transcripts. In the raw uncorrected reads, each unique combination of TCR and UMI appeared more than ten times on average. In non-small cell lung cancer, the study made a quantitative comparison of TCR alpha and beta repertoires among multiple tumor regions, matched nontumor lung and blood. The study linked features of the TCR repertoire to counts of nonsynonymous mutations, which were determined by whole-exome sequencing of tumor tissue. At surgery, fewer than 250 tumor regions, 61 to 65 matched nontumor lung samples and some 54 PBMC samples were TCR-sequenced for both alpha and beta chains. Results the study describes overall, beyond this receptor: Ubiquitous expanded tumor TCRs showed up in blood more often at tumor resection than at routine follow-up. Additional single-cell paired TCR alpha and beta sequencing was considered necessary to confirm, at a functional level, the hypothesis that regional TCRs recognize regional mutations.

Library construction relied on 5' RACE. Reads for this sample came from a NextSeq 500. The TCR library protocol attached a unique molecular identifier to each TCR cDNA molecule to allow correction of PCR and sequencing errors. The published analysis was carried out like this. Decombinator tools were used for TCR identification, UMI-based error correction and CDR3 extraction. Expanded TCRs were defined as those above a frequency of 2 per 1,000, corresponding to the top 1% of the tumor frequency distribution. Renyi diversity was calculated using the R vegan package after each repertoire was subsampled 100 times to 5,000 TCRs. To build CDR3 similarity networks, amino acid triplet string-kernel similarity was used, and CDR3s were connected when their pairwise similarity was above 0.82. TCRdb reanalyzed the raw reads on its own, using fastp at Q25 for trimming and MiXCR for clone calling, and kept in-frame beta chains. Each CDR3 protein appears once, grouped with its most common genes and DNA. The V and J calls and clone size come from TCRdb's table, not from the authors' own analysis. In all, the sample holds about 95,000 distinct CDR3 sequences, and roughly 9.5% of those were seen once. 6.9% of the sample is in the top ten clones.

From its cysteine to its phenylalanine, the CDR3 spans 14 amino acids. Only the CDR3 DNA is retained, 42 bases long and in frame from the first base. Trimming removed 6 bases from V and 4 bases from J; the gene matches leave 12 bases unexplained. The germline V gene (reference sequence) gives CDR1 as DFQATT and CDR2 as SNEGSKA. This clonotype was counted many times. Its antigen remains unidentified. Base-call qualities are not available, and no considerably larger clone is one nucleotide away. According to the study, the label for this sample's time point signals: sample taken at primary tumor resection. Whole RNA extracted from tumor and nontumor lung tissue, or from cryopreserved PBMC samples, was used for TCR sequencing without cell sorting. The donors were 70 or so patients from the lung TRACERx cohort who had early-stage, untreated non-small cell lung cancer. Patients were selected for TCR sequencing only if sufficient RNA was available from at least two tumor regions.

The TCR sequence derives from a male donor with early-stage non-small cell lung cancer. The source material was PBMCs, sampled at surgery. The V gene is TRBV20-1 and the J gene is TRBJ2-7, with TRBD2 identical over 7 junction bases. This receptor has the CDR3 CSAEAAGVGYEQYF. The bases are TGCAGTGCAGAGGCCGCGGGGGTTGGGTACGAGCAGTACTTC.